This record concerns one T cell receptor (beta chain) sequence. Its binding antigen is unknown. The sample holds no much larger clone one base away, and base qualities are not on file. Library generation was performed with the immunoSEQ multiplex PCR assay. The multiplex PCR relied on a mix of 60 forward primers for TCR Vbeta segments and 13 reverse primers for TCR Jbeta segments. The CDR3 region of rearranged TCR beta genes was amplified from genomic DNA by a multiplex PCR assay. Amplified TCR beta libraries were sequenced as 87-base-pair reads on the Illumina HiSeq System. Turning to the authors' computational methods: Across the roughly 700 repertoires, a later analysis counted about 81 million unique TCR beta chains, approximately 12 million of which were shared by at least two donors. Raw reads were error-corrected and collapsed into unique sequences by a nearest-neighbor algorithm in which closely related sequences were merged to remove PCR and sequencing errors. CDR3 sequences were aligned to IMGT reference sequences to assign V, D and J gene segments. For a sequence to be retained, at least a six-nucleotide match to both a V gene segment and a J gene segment was required. A rearrangement counted as productive if the CDR3 had no stop codons and remained in frame with V and J, and every other rearrangement counted as non-productive. Following IMGT convention, CDR3 was defined as the stretch from the second conserved V-encoded cysteine to the conserved J-encoded phenylalanine. The earlier analysis of 587 of the donors excluded sequences that lacked an unambiguous match to a single V gene segment. An earlier analysis of some 500 of the donors classified V segments as functional when productive rearrangements were above 56.7% and as segregating when the standard deviation between donors was above 5%. A statistical classification framework was built for diagnosing cytomegalovirus status from the catalog of TCR beta chain sequences. A later analysis assigned V and J genes by comparing TCR nucleotide sequences with IMGT/GENE-DB human TR gene sequences. Using the TCRdist pipeline, a later analysis assigned CDR3 sequences along with most-parsimonious VDJ recombination scenarios. In a later analysis, each TCR beta chain was defined by its CDR3 amino acid sequence together with its V-gene family, and reads without a unique V-gene family were excluded. A later analysis removed several hundred highly shared, low-generation-probability nucleotide sequences to deal with suspected cross-contamination and a sequencing artifact. For each public chain, a later analysis derived a clonal expansion index from normalized ranks of inferred template counts within each repertoire. A later analysis computed generation probabilities with a VDJ recombination model fitted to out-of-frame rearrangements, and checked the results against IGoR. Hypergeometric tests were used in a later analysis to score TCR-TCR, TCR-HLA and TCR-CMV co-occurrence, with a repertoire-size bias correction applied to the TCR pairs. A later analysis estimated false discovery rates by permuting HLA or CMV assignments 20 times. In a later analysis, co-occurring TCRs were grouped with DBSCAN, and TCRdist sequence similarity was added when clustering was performed within HLA-allele-positive subsets. Repertoires with fewer than 30,000 or more than 120,000 public chains were left out of co-occurrence clustering, as were five repertoires with anomalous nucleotide sharing. This immuneACCESS table, as held by TCRdb, lists in-frame sequences with V and J called but not all clones. Of the missing ones, under half trace to an unresolved V gene in checked studies; the others have no known cause. V and J calls and clone size follow that table, whereas D and trimming were derived from the DNA. The sample records around 300,000 clones, approximately 90% of which are singletons. The ten top clones hold roughly 2.3% of the sample.

In total, around 600 healthy bone marrow donors made up the cohort. At the time of sampling, every cohort member was nominally healthy, though immune exposures that went unrecorded were likely present. The donor was CMV seronegative and belonged to the group of roughly 330 seronegative cohort members. Each donor provided a peripheral blood sample, and peripheral blood mononuclear cells were used for TCR beta sequencing. Genomic DNA extraction from the blood cell samples was performed with the Qiagen DNeasy Blood Extraction Kit. This sample was included in a study of cytomegalovirus exposure and HLA in healthy donors (dated by TCRdb to between 2016 and 2019). Regarding the research as a whole: An earlier analysis of some 600 of the donors reported about 280 Gb of sequence data and approximately 120 million unique TCR beta sequences obtained from approximately 180 million T cells. Approximately 330 gigabases of sequencing data and around 85 million unique TCR sequences made up an early release that covered 500 to 700 HLA-typed donors. The genetic ancestry cluster associated with self-reported Caucasian donors included 80% to 90% of the 350 to 500 genotyped donors. The study was designed to test whether signatures of past pathogen exposure could be identified by cataloging public T cell receptors. Using immunosequencing, the study profiled T cell repertoires from 640 or so subjects and related those repertoires to cytomegalovirus serostatus. Along with the roughly 710-subject first cohort, a separate validation cohort of over 90 different subjects was used. To predict cytomegalovirus infection status, the study combined high-throughput TCR immunosequencing, statistical association of individual TCRs with disease status, and machine learning. In a later analysis, previously published TCR beta repertoires from 670 or so donors were re-analyzed and high-resolution HLA genotyping was added so that TCR occurrence patterns could be studied. In the later analysis, no new phenotypic data were used to find candidate immune exposures; instead, reliance was placed on TCR beta sequences and their occurrence across donors. An earlier analysis of around 580 of the donors used high-throughput TCR beta sequencing to judge whether each TCR beta V gene segment behaved as functional or pseudogenic. Donor age, sex, ethnicity and CMV serostatus were compiled alongside the repertoire data. In a later genetic analysis, genome-wide SNP genotypes for about 55% of the roughly 670 donors were used, and that subset was treated as a discovery cohort. Every repertoire in the discovery cohort had been generated on one and the same sequencing platform. Both class I and class II loci were covered by HLA typing, at four-digit resolution. The number of typed donors differed by locus: 629-630 for A, B, C, DRB1 and DQB1; approximately 530 for DQA1; 600 to 610 for DPA1; and around 470 for DPB1. Because of strong linkage in the cohort, a handful of DR-DQ haplotypes were treated as single units for association and clustering. Across approximately 400 genotyped donors of the cohort, an average of roughly 250,000 unique TCR beta nucleotide sequences per donor were sequenced, and around 19% of those sequences were non-productive. What the authors observed across the whole study: A further reported finding was that TCR beta sequences accurately predicted the HLA-A and HLA-B alleles for most subjects in the first cohort. The cohort was sequenced for TCR beta chains only, and without alpha or paired-chain data the features that could be detected were limited. In a later genetic analysis, a missense DCLRE1C variant was associated with V-gene and J-gene trimming of TCR beta chains, and the association was replicated in an independent cohort. Presence/absence analyses assumed roughly uniform sequencing depth across donors, an assumption that may not hold. In an earlier analysis of about 550 of the donors, most TCR beta V segments were observed in productive rearrangements about 87% or about 30% of the time, broadly matching IMGT annotations. A later analysis found that TCR association rates varied across HLA loci, with DRB1 alleles showing the most associated TCRs and HLA-C alleles the fewest. In a later analysis, several top co-occurrence clusters were reported to appear linked to parvovirus B19, influenza, CMV and Epstein-Barr virus. Because counts were too low, seventeen rarely observed V segments, including chromosome 9 orphons, were excluded from the earlier analysis of several hundred of the donors. Correlated functional status among segregating V segments might be attributable to linkage disequilibrium, but an unknown experimental factor could not be ruled out. Compared with the 666-donor mean, donors in an Asian-associated ancestry cluster had fewer N-insertions in productive TCRs, according to a later genetic analysis. In the study, 150 to 200 TCR beta chains were listed as associated with cytomegalovirus. The only immune exposure information available for the cohort was CMV serostatus. Most TCR sequences were observed very rarely across donors, whereas some public TCRs were present in many individuals. It was suggested by the authors that the approach could potentially be generalized to other disease states and immunological phenotypes. In a later analysis, HLA-associated TCR beta chains showed more clonal expansion and lower generation probabilities than non-associated chains that were equally common. Because HLA typing was unavailable for some donors at each locus, only the typed subset was used in association tests. Assigning TCR associations to individual alleles was difficult when HLA alleles, especially DR and DQ, strongly co-occurred. A later analysis associated some 17,000 TCR beta sequences with specific HLA alleles at a false discovery rate of 0.05. In a later analysis, most CMV-associated TCR beta chains were found to appear HLA-restricted, with HLA associations seemingly driven largely by CMV exposure. In both the original and validation cohorts, the classifier was reported to diagnose cytomegalovirus status with high specificity and sensitivity. A group of highly shared sequence variants was considered likely to be a technical artifact of the sequencing pipeline. In vitro tests confirmed that a few of the cytomegalovirus-associated TCR beta chains recognize cytomegalovirus antigens. Some IMGT-functional V segments, including TRBV6-2 and TRBV6-3, could not be told apart with the 87-base-pair reads, so those segments were excluded.

V and J lose 2 bases and 6 bases, and a span of 13 bases separates them. The CDR1 and CDR2 encoded by the germline V gene (reference sequence) are SEHNR and FQNEAQ. The CDR3 sequence holds 15 residues, the cysteine and phenylalanine included. The DNA shown is the 45-base CDR3, in frame from base 1. Rearrangement joined TRBV7-9 to TRBJ2-2, and the D gene may be TRBD1, 7 bases matching. The TCR was taken from a young woman in good health and CMV-seronegative. Sequencing was done on a sample of PBMCs. Here the CDR3 is given as CASSLTGRGAGELFF. Read as DNA, the sequence is TGTGCCAGCAGCTTAACCGGCAGGGGGGCCGGGGAGCTGTTTTTT.